This T cell receptor beta chain was recovered during a study of cytomegalovirus exposure and HLA in healthy donors. Across the study: Of a few hundred genotyped donors, roughly 76% grouped in the Caucasian-associated ancestry cluster.

The PCR made use of 60 Vbeta and 13 Jbeta primers. Clones were read by immunoSEQ multiplex PCR, and TCRdb kept only the in-frame ones, dropping some. This table holds some 130,000 clones, roughly 79% found once. The CDR3 is made up of 19 amino acids. Germline V gene lookup returns CDR1 SGHVS and CDR2 FQNEAQ. Germline trimming cut 0 bases from V and 0 bases from J; bases unmatched to any gene: 12. For this clone: What it binds is unknown.

Study results and caveats: The study flagged around 150 TCR beta chains as cytomegalovirus-associated. Some V segments, TRBV6-2 and TRBV6-3 among them, were indistinguishable and were therefore excluded.

The clonotype comes from a woman aged 45-60 years in good health and CMV-seronegative. The chain recombines TRBV7-8 with TRBJ2-7, with 9 bases matching TRBD2. Sequences were obtained from PBMCs. CDR3 loop: CASSLAPQTSGSFSYEQYF. In DNA form, the CDR3 reads TGTGCCAGCAGCTTAGCCCCACAGACTAGCGGTTCCTTCTCCTACGAGCAGTACTTC.